This TCR beta chain originates from a study of blood T cell repertoires in COVID-19. The J segment lost 4 bases and the V segment lost 4 bases, leaving 3 bases of the junction unmatched. Germline lookup yields CDR1 MNHEY and CDR2 SVGAGI. The CDR3 is 13 residues long. Here immunoSEQ multiplex PCR was the method, and the copy in TCRdb shows in-frame clones only, minus some. The table shows roughly 140,000 clones, with about four fifths occurring only once. This rearrangement joins TRBV6-5 to TRBJ1-1; TRBD1 aligns across 7 bases. The clonotype originates from a human donor in a cohort sampled during active COVID-19. The sequencing sample was made of peripheral blood. The CDR3 DNA is TGTGCCAGCAGTTGGCAGGGGGGCACTGAAGCTTTCTTT. Its translation is CASSWQGGTEAFF.